The entry that follows covers one TCR beta chain sequence. Its cognate antigen is unknown. This table comes from immunoSEQ multiplex PCR, and its TCRdb copy is limited to in-frame clones, with some not included. The sample has about 1,800,000 clones; less than 95% are singletons. The sample originates from a study of shared clonotypes between healthy human individuals. General study findings and limits: Richness estimates generally favored naive over memory subsets. Researchers sampled blood only, noting tissue repertoires likely differ. Non-shared clonotypes displayed generation probabilities falling below those of clonotypes present in all four donors.

This CDR3 region has 12 residues. V was pared by 2 bases and J by 9 bases, with 11 bases between. Germline CDR1 reads SGHDT; CDR2 reads YYEEEE. CD8 cells classed as naive were CD45RO-negative and positively selected for CCR7, excluding terminally differentiated effector memory CD45RA+ cells. The chain is built from TRBV5-6 and TRBJ1-1; D is undetermined. The receptor was derived from a man aged 18 to 29 in good health. The sequenced sample consisted of naive CD8+ T cells sorted from blood. The CDR3 nucleotides are TGTGCCAGCAGCTTAGGAGGGTTAAAAGCTTTCTTT. It specifies CASSLGGLKAFF.